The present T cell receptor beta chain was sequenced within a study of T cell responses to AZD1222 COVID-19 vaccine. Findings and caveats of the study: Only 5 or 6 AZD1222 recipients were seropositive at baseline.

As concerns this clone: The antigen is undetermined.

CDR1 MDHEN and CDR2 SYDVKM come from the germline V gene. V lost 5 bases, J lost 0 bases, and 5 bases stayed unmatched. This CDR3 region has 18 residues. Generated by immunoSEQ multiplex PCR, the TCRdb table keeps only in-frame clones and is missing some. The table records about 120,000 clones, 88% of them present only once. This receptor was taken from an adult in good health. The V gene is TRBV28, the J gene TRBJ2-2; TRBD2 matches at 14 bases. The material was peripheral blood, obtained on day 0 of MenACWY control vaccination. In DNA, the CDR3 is TGTGCCAGCAGTCTAGGACTAGCGGGAGGTGCGAACACCGGGGAGCTGTTTTTT. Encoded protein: CASSLGLAGGANTGELFF.